The clone carrying this TCR beta chain was recorded a few times. A sample-barcoded 5' primer and a J-beta primer mix were used in a second PCR of about 7 to 12 cycles. MiXCR, run by TCRdb on the 5' RACE reads, gives a single entry per CDR3 protein. The table shows about 650,000 distinct CDR3 sequences, with approximately 52% occurring only once. This specimen comes from a study of blood T cells in healthy people across ages. Study summary: About one barcoded beta molecule per two T cells came from capture by template switching.

Trimming cost V 3 bases and J 11 bases, with 16 bases left between them. Germline CDR1 MNHEY, CDR2 SMNVEV (reference sequence). This CDR3 contains 13 residues. The sample comprised blood. The TCR sequence derives from a woman at least 80 years old in good health. The chain carries TRBV27 and TRBJ2-5; possibly TRBD1 for D (7 bases). The chain's CDR3 is CASSFQGGREQYF. CDR3 sequence (DNA): TGTGCCAGCAGTTTCCAGGGGGGCCGAGAGCAGTACTTC.